This T cell receptor (beta chain) was sequenced in a study of T cells after posttransplantation cyclophosphamide. The naive gate required viable CD3+CD4+ or CD3+CD8+ cells with CCR7+CD45RA+CD45RO-CD95-CD27+CD28+ phenotype. Regarding the study as a whole: After PTCy, TRB diversity resembled that of CNI/methotrexate controls. Tissue-infiltrating T cells from skin or gut overlapped little with blood T cells.

CDR1 and CDR2 from the germline V gene are SGHRS and YFSETQ. V dropped 0 bases and J dropped 0 bases, with 13 bases sitting between them. This CDR3 is 17 amino acids long. TCRdb keeps only in-frame clones here, not all; method: immunoSEQ multiplex PCR. Of 34,000 or so clones in the sample, 90% to 95% were seen once. Regarding this clone: Antigen specificity is unknown.

Sequences were obtained from naive CD4+ T cells sorted from blood. The source of this sequence is a man aged 30 to 45 in good health and a related stem cell transplant donor. The chain employs TRBV5-1 and TRBJ2-1; tentatively, D is TRBD2 (6 bases). The CDR3 nucleotides are TGCGCCAGCAGCTTGGCCGGGGACGGGGGCTCCTACAATGAGCAGTTCTTC. This codes for CASSLAGDGGSYNEQFF.